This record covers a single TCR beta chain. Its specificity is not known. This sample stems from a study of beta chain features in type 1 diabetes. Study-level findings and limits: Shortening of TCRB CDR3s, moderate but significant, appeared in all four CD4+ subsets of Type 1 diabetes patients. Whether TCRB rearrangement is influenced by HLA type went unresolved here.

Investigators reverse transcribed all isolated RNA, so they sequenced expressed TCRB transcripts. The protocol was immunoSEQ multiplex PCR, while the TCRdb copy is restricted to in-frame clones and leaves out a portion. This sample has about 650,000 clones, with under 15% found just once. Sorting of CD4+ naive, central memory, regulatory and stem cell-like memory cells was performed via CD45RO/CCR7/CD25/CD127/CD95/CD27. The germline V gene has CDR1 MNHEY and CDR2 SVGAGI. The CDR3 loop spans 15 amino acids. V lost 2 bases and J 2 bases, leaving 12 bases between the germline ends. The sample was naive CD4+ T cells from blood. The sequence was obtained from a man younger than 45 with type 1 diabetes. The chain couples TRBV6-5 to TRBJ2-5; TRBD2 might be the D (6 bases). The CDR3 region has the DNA TGTGCCAGCAGTTACGCGGGGACTGATCAAGAGACCCAGTACTTC. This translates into CASSYAGTDQETQYF.